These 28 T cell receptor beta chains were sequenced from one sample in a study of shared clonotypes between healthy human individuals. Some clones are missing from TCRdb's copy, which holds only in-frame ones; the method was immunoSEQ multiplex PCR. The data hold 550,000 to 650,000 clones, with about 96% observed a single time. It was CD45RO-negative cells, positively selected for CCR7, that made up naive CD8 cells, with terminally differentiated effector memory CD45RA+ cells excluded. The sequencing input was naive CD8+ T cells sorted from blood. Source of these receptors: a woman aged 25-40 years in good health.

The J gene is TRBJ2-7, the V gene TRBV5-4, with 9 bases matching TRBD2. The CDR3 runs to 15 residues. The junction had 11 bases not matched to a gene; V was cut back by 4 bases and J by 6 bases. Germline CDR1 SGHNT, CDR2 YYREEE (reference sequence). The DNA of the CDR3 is TGTGCCAGCAGCCACCCTGCGGGAGGGTCAGGCGAGCAGTACTTC. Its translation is CASSHPAGGSGEQYF.

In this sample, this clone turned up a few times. In DNA form, the CDR3 reads TGTGCCAGCAGCTTGGTTGGGGAACCCTACGAGCAGTACTTC. It codes for CASSLVGEPYEQYF. This chain links TRBV5-5 with TRBJ2-7; no definite D call. Trimming cost V 0 bases and J 2 bases, with 9 bases left between them. The CDR3 covers 14 residues. Germline lookup yields CDR1 SGHKS and CDR2 YYEKEE (reference sequence).

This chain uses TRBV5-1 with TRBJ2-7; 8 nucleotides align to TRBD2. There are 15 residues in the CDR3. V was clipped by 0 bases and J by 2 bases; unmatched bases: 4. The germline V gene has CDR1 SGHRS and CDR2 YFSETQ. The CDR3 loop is CASSLGAGAAYEQYF. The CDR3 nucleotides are TGCGCCAGCAGCTTGGGAGCGGGAGCGGCCTACGAGCAGTACTTC.

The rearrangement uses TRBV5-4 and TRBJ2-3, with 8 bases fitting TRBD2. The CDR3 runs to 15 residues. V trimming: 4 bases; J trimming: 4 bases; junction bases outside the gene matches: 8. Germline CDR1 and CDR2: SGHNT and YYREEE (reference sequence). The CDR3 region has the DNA TGTGCCAGCAGCCAAGGGACTAGTAACGCAGATACGCAGTATTTT. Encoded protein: CASSQGTSNADTQYF. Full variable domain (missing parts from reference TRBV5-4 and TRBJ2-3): ETGVTQSPTHLIKTRGQQVTLRCSSQSGHNTVSWYQQALGQGPQFIFQYYREEENGRGNFPPRFSGLQFPNYSSELNVNALELDDSALYLCASSQGTSNADTQYFGPGTRLTVL.

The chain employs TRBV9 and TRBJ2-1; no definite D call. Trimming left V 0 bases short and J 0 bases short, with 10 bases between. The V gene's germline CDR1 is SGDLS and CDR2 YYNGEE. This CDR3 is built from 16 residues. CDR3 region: CASSVEADSSYNEQFF. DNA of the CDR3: TGTGCCAGCAGCGTAGAAGCAGATAGCTCCTACAATGAGCAGTTCTTC.

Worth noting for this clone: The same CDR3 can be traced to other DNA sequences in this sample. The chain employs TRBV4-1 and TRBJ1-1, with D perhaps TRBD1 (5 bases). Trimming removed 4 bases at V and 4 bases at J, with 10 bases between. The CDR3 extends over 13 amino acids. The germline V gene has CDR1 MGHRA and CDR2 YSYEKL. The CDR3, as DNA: TGCGCCAGCAGCCCCCGGGGGGGCACTGAAGCTTTCTTT. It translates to CASSPRGGTEAFF.

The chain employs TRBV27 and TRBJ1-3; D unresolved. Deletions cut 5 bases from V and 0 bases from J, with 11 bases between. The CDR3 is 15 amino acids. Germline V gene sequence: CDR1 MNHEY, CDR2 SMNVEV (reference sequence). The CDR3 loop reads CASSQSDGSGNTIYF. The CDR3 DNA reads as TGTGCCAGCAGTCAATCGGACGGCTCTGGAAACACCATATATTTT.

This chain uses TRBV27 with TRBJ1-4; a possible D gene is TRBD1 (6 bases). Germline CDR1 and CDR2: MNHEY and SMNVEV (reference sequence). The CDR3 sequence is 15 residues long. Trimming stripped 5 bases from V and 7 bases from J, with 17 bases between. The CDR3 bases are TGTGCCAGCAGTACTACAGGAGGGGGGGGTGAAAAACTGTTTTTT. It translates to CASSTTGGGGEKLFF.

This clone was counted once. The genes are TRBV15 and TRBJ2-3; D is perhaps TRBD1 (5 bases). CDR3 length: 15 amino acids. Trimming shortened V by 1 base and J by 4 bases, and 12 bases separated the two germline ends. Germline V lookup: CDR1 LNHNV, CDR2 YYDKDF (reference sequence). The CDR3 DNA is TGTGCCACCAGCAGAGGGGGCGGTACGGCAGATACGCAGTATTTT. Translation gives CATSRGGGTADTQYF.

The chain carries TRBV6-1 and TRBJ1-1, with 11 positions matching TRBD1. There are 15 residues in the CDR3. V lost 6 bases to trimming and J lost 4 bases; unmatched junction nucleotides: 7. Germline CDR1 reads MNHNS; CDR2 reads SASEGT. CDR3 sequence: CASRRGQGAGTEAFF. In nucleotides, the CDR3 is TGTGCCAGCAGGAGAGGACAGGGGGCAGGCACTGAAGCTTTCTTT.

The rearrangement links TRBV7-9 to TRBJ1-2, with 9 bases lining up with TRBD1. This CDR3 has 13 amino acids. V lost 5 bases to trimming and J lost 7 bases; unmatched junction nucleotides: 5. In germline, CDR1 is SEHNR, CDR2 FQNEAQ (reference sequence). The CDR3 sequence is CASSPGTGIGYTF. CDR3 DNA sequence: TGTGCCAGCAGCCCCGGGACAGGGATTGGCTACACCTTC.

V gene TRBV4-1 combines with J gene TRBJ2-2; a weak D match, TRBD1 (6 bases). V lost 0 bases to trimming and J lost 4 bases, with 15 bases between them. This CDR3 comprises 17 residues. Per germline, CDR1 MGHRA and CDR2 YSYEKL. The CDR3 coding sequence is TGCGCCAGCAGCCAAGATAAGACAGGACGTTTCACCGGGGAGCTGTTTTTT. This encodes CASSQDKTGRFTGELFF.

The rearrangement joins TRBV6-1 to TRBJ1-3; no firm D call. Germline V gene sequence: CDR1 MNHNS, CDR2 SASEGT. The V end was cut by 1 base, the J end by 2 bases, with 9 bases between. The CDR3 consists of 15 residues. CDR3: CASSEGRSAGNTIYF. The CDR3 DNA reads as TGTGCCAGCAGTGAAGGGAGGTCGGCTGGAAACACCATATATTTT.

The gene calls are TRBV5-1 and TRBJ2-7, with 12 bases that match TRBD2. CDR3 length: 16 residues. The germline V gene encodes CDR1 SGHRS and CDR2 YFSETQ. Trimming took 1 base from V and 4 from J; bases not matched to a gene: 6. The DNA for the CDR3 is TGCGCCAGCAGCTTGACGTCTAGCGGGAGGGGTTACGAGCAGTACTTC. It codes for CASSLTSSGRGYEQYF.

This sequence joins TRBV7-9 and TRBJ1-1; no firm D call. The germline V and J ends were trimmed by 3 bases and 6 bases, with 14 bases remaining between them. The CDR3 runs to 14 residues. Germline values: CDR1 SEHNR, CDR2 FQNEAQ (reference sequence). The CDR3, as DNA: TGTGCCAGCAGCTTTCAGACGGGAAATCCTGAAGCTTTCTTT. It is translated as CASSFQTGNPEAFF.

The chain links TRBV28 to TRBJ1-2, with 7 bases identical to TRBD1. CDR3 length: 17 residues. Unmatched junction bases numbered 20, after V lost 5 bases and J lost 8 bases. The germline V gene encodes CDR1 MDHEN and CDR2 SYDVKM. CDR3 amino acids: CASSPIDRVASFRGYTF. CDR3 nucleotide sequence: TGTGCCAGCAGTCCAATAGACAGGGTCGCCTCATTCAGGGGCTACACCTTC.

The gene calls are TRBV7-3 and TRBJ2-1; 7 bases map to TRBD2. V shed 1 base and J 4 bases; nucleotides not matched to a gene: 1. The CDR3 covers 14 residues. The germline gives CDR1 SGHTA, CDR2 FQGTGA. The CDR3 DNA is TGTGCCAGCAGCTTAAGCGGGGGATACAATGAGCAGTTCTTC. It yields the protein CASSLSGGYNEQFF.

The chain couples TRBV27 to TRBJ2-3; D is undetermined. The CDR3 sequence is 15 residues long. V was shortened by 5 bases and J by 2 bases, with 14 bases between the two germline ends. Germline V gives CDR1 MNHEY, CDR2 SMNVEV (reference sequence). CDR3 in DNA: TGTGCCAGCAGTCTTAGCCCCTTTTCCACAGATACGCAGTATTTT. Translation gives CASSLSPFSTDTQYF.

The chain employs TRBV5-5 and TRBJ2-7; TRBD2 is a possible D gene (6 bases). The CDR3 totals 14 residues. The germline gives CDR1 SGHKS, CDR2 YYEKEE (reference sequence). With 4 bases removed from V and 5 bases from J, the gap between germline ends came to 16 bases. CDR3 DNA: TGTGCCAGCAGCCCAGGGAGGTCGGTAAACGAGCAGTACTTC. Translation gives CASSPGRSVNEQYF.

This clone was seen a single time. Here the CDR3 reads CASSQSGTLNEQFF. For the CDR3, the DNA is TGCGCCAGCAGCCAATCCGGGACTCTCAATGAGCAGTTCTTC. The chain recombines TRBV4-1 with TRBJ2-1, with D possibly TRBD2 on 6 matching bases. Trimming removed 2 bases from V and 6 bases from J, with 11 bases in between. Germline V gene sequence: CDR1 MGHRA, CDR2 YSYEKL. The CDR3 is 14 residues long.

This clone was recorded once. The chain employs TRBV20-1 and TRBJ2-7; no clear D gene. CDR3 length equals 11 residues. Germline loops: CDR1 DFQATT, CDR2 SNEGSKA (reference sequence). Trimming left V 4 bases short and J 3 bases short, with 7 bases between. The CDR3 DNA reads TGCAGTGCTACGCCAGACTACGAGCAGTACTTC. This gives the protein CSATPDYEQYF.

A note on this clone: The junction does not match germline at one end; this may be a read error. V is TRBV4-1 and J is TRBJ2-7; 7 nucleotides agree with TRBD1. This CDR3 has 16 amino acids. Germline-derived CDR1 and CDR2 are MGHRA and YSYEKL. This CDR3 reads CASSQASQGYSYEQYF. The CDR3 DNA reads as TGCGCCAGCAGTCAAGCCTCACAGGGGTATTCCTACGAGCAGTACTTC.

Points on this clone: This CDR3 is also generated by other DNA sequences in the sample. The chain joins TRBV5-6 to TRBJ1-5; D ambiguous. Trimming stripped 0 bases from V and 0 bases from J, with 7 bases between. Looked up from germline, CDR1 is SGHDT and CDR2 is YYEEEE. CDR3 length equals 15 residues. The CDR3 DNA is TGTGCCAGCAGCTTGGGAGGAGTTAGCAATCAGCCCCAGCATTTT. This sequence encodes CASSLGGVSNQPQHF.

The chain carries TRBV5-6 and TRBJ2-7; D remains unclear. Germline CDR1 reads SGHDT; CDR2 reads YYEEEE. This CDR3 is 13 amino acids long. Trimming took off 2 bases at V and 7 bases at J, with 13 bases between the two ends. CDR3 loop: CASSFMNTIEQYF. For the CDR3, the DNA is TGTGCCAGCAGCTTTATGAATACGATAGAGCAGTACTTC.

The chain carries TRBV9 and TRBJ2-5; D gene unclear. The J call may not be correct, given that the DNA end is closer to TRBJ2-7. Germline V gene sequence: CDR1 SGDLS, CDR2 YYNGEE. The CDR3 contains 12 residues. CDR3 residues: CASSSLGYEQYF. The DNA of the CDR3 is TGTGCCAGCAGCTCCCTCGGGTACGAGCAGTACTTC.

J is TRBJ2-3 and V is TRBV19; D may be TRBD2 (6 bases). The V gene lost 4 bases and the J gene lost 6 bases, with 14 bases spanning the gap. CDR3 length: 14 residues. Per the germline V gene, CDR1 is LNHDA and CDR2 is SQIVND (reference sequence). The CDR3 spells CASSTIELADTQYF. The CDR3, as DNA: TGTGCCAGTAGTACCATCGAGCTAGCGGATACGCAGTATTTT. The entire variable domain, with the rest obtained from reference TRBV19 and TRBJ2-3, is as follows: DGGITQSPKYLFRKEGQNVTLSCEQNLNHDAMYWYRQDPGQGLRLIYYSQIVNDFQKGDIAEGYSVSREKKESFPLTVTSAQKNPTAFYLCASSTIELADTQYFGPGTRLTVL.

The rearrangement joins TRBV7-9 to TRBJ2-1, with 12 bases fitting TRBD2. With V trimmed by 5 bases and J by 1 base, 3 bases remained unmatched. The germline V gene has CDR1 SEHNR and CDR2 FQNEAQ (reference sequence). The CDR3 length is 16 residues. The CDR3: CASSGTSGLSYNEQFF. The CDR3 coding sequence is TGTGCCAGCAGCGGGACTAGCGGGCTTTCCTACAATGAGCAGTTCTTC.

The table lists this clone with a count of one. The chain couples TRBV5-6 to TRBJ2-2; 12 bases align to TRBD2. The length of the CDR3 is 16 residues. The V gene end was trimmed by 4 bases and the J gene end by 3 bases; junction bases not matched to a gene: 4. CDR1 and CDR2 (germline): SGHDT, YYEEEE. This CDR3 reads CASSAGLAGHTGELFF. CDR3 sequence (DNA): TGTGCCAGCAGCGCGGGACTAGCGGGTCACACCGGGGAGCTGTTTTTT.